This record looks at one TCR beta chain sequence and its context. The antigen remains undetermined. The sample comes from a study of T cell responses to AZD1222 COVID-19 vaccine. The study's findings and limits: A reported finding is that nearly half of spike-specific TCRs target unmutated variant regions. Repertoire sampling occurred only after the peak T cell response.

Pooled samples include second doses given at about 4 or 12 weeks. The data were produced by immunoSEQ multiplex PCR, yet TCRdb's version contains in-frame clones alone and is incomplete. The table has 180,000 or so clones, about 88% seen once. The V and J ends lost 0 bases and 7 bases respectively, with 13 bases between them. Germline CDR1 reads LNHDA; CDR2 reads SQIVND (reference sequence). The CDR3 is 15 residues long. The sequence came from an adult who received the AZD1222 COVID-19 vaccine. The sequencing here drew on peripheral blood, taken 28 days after the second AZD1222 dose. The chain has TRBV19 and TRBJ1-5; D is ambiguous. CDR3 nucleotide sequence: TGTGCCAGTAGTATAGATCGGGCAGGCAGCCAGCCCCAGCATTTT. This encodes CASSIDRAGSQPQHF.